This T cell receptor (beta chain) was captured in a study of T cells in Graves' hyperthyroidism and ophthalmopathy (dated by TCRdb to the late 2010s). Study-level background: Peripheral blood samples were taken at the time of initial diagnosis, prior to any treatment. To identify TCR V-J signatures that set the groups apart, the researchers used a discovery cohort of about a hundred patients, made up of 40 to 45 with Graves' ophthalmopathy and 57 with stable Graves' hyperthyroidism. An independent validation cohort of 18 to 20 hyperthyroidism patients and 17 patients who later progressed to ophthalmopathy tested prospective prediction of ophthalmopathy. For training and testing, the 100 or so patients in the discovery cohort were randomly divided in a 7:3 ratio. Thyroid tissue and blood T-cell repertoires from six Graves' hyperthyroidism patients were also compared in the study. Once sampling was done, hyperthyroidism patients were given methimazole at a starting dose of 30 mg daily, whereas ophthalmopathy patients were given high-dose intravenous methylprednisolone. The paper reports TCR Vbeta CDR3 sequencing of roughly 140 peripheral blood samples: around 45 ophthalmopathy, fewer than 85 hyperthyroidism and around 17 progressor patients. Points the paper makes about the study in general: Most expanded thyroid clonotypes (frequency above 0.001) were also found in blood, which suggests that blood repertoires may mirror thyroid immune responses. No statistical method was used to set the sample size in advance, and investigators knew the group allocation. A 13 V-J signature model separated ophthalmopathy from stable hyperthyroidism, with nearly 90% sensitivity and 81% to 83% specificity in cross-validation and 80%/75% in testing. In validation, progression to ophthalmopathy was predicted by the model with nearly 71% sensitivity and 72% to 85% specificity, a median of roughly 6 months before onset.

The TCR beta CDR3 regions were amplified from RNA transcripts. For the first round of RT-PCR on the TCR CDR3, the HTBI primer set was used together with the Qiagen OneStep RT-PCR kit. The libraries were constructed in a second round of multiplex PCR and then size-selected and purified. Libraries were sequenced paired-end with 100 bp reads on an Illumina HiSeq2000. The paper's data handling went like this. SOAPnuke was used to process the raw data, with reads discarded if the reads contained adapters or uncalled bases, had a mean Phred below 15, or lacked an exact constant-primer or identifier match. COPE v1.2.5 was used to merge high-quality paired reads, and clonotypes were defined as unique nucleotide sequences. MiTCR v1.1 was used to align the clonotypes against IMGT TRBV, TRBD and TRBJ reference segments. The analysis included only V-J combinations with a frequency above 0.0001, which together covered more than 98% of the repertoires. The TCS score was defined as the ratio of F50 (clonal expansion) to E x V (chaos), calculated using BLOSUM62-based TCRdist between CDR3 peptides within each V-J. Welch's t-statistics and random forest reduced 514 V-J features to under 15, which were used in a naive Bayes classifier (R e1071). TCRdb trimmed the raw reads at Q25, called clones with MiXCR and kept productive beta chains. Each record represents a unique CDR3 protein, reported with the most common genes and DNA among its rows. TCRdb, not the original authors, processed these V and J calls. The table for this sample lists around 520,000 distinct CDR3 sequences; approximately 25% of them were counted only once. The ten biggest clones cover roughly 12% of the sample.

Points on this clonotype: It has no known antigen specificity. Base quality data are lacking; no much larger clone is found one base away.

V is shortened by 0 bases, J by 2 bases, and the region joining them spans 14 bases. The CDR3, from cysteine to phenylalanine, totals 18 residues. The retained sequence is limited to the CDR3, 54 bases, with the frame set at the first base. CDR1 is given as MNHEY and CDR2 as SVGEGT, both from the germline V gene. In the ophthalmopathy patients, disease was moderately to severely active, with a Clinical Activity Score of 3 or more, a NOSPECS grade of 4 or more, and a duration of less than 3 months. Any patient with an uncontrolled infection, another autoimmune disease, pregnancy or lactation was excluded. Diagnoses were established on the basis of clinical symptoms, serum thyroxine and TRAb, thyroid ultrasound, and orbital computed tomography. PBMCs were isolated from more than 8 ml of fresh peripheral blood by Ficoll-Paque density gradient centrifugation. Total RNA was extracted using Trizol reagent, and RNA quality was assessed on an Agilent 2100 Bioanalyzer.

Material for sequencing was blood. The sequence links TRBV6-2 or TRBV6-3 to TRBJ2-6; the D gene cannot be resolved beyond TRBD1 or TRBD2, each matching 5 bases. The origin of this receptor is a woman under 40 with Graves' ophthalmopathy. The CDR3 corresponds to CASSYSSGWGPGANVLTF. The bases are TGTGCCAGCAGTTACTCTTCCGGGTGGGGACCTGGGGCCAACGTCCTGACTTTC.